The next 10 T cell receptor beta chains were all read from a single sample in a study of T cells after yellow fever vaccination. TCRdb reprocessed the 5' RACE reads with MiXCR, giving one entry per CDR3 protein. The sample has about 340,000 distinct CDR3 sequences, around 3.9% seen once. Sequences were derived from PBMCs, sampled 5 days after the yellow fever booster vaccination. Receptors originate from a man aged 18 to 30 who received the YFV17D yellow fever vaccine.

This clonotype was counted a few times. This chain uses TRBV5-1 with TRBJ2-1, with 7 bases aligning to TRBD1. Unmatched junction bases numbered 8, after V lost 7 bases and J lost 4 bases. This CDR3 has 14 amino acids. The germline gives CDR1 SGHRS, CDR2 YFSETQ. CDR3 DNA: TGCGCCAGCTACCACAGGGGTCGGTACAATGAGCAGTTCTTC. As protein: CASYHRGRYNEQFF. The full variable domain, with the rest looked up from reference TRBV5-1 and TRBJ2-1, is KAGVTQTPRYLIKTRGQQVTLSCSPISGHRSVSWYQQTPGQGLQFLFEYFSETQRNKGNFPGRFSGRQFSNSRSEMNVSTLELGDSALYLCASYHRGRYNEQFFGPGTRLTVL.

The chain has TRBV4-1 and TRBJ1-6; 7 bases agree with TRBD1. The CDR3 length is 14 residues. Trimming at V came to 1 base and at J to 6 bases, leaving 0 bases not matched to a gene. CDR1 and CDR2 (germline): MGHRA, YSYEKL. The CDR3 nucleotides read TGCGCCAGCAGCCAAGCAGGGGGTAATTCACCCCTCCACTTT. This sequence encodes CASSQAGGNSPLHF.

This clonotype appeared a few times. This chain connects TRBV18 to TRBJ2-7; perhaps D is TRBD1 or TRBD2 (5 bases each). The V end was cut by 3 bases, the J end by 5 bases, with 17 bases between. The CDR3 sequence is 15 residues long. Germline V gives CDR1 KGHSH, CDR2 LQKENI. The CDR3 nucleotides read TGTGCCAGCTCACCCCGAGGGACGGTATCTCACGAGCAGTACGTC. Translating gives CASSPRGTVSHEQYV.

In this sample, this clonotype turned up a few times. The chain combines TRBV19 with TRBJ2-1; a weak D match, TRBD1 (6 bases). Germline V gene data show CDR1 as LNHDA and CDR2 as SQIVND (reference sequence). The ends were cut back, 6 bases at V and 9 bases at J, with 15 bases in the middle. This CDR3 region has 13 residues. This CDR3 is CASRAGAVSEQFF. In nucleotides, the CDR3 is TGTGCCAGTAGGGCAGGGGCGGTGAGTGAGCAGTTCTTC.

The rearrangement links TRBV4-1 to TRBJ1-6; 7 bases are a match to TRBD1. CDR3 length: 16 amino acids. CDR1 MGHRA and CDR2 YSYEKL come from the germline V gene. Trimming cost V 4 bases and J 7 bases; bases outside gene matches: 10. CDR3 sequence (DNA): TGCGCCAGCAGCCCCTACGGACAGGAAAAAAATTCACCCCTCCACTTT. It codes for CASSPYGQEKNSPLHF.

V and J are TRBV5-1 and TRBJ1-1; 7 bases are a match to TRBD1. CDR3 length equals 15 residues. V gave up 4 bases and J gave up 1 base; unmatched junction bases: 7. Germline CDR1 and CDR2: SGHRS and YFSETQ. As DNA, the CDR3 is TGCGCCAGCAGCCCTTCACGGGACAGGAACACTGAAGCTTTCTTT. This codes for CASSPSRDRNTEAFF.

This clonotype was found a few times. V and J are TRBV20-1 and TRBJ2-2; D not resolved. CDR1 and CDR2 from the germline V gene are DFQATT and SNEGSKA (reference sequence). The CDR3 runs 13 residues. Trimming removed 6 bases at V and 6 bases at J, with 14 bases between. The CDR3 sequence: CSALTRVAGELFF. CDR3 nucleotides: TGCAGTGCCCTTACTCGGGTGGCCGGGGAGCTGTTTTTT.

This clonotype was observed a few times. The chain links TRBV5-6 to TRBJ1-1, with D possibly matching TRBD1 (6 bases). The CDR3 is 19 residues long. Trimming removed 0 bases at V and 1 base at J, with 22 bases between. The germline CDR1 and CDR2 sequences are SGHDT and YYEEEE. DNA of the CDR3: TGTGCCAGCAGCTTGGGGGGGGCGAACCCCAACCTTAAGAACACTGAAGCTTTCTTT. This translates into CASSLGGANPNLKNTEAFF.

In DNA form, the CDR3 reads TGTGCCAGCAGCTTAGATCGCTCGCAGCCCCAGCATTTT. Translated: CASSLDRSQPQHF. The J gene is TRBJ1-5, the V gene TRBV11-2; no clear D. The V end lost 0 bases, the J end lost 7 bases, and 7 bases lay between the germline ends. The CDR3 has 13 residues. Germline values: CDR1 SGHAT, CDR2 FQNNGV. Using reference TRBV11-2 and TRBJ1-5 for the parts outside the CDR3, the full variable domain is EAGVAQSPRYKIIEKRQSVAFWCNPISGHATLYWYQQILGQGPKLLIQFQNNGVVDDSQLPKDRFSAERLKGVDSTLKIQPAKLEDSAVYLCASSLDRSQPQHFGDGTRLSIL.

The gene calls are TRBV7-2 and TRBJ2-3; 7 nucleotides match TRBD2. CDR1 and CDR2 (germline): SGHTA, FQGNSA. The CDR3 totals 14 residues. Trimming took 3 bases from V and 2 from J; bases not matched to a gene: 2. In DNA, the CDR3 is TGTGCCAGCAGCTTCCTAGCGGACACAGATACGCAGTATTTT. This codes for CASSFLADTDTQYF.